Listed below are T cell receptor beta chains from one sample, sequenced in a study of blood T cell repertoires in COVID-19. Generated by immunoSEQ multiplex PCR, the TCRdb table keeps only in-frame clones and is missing some. The sample holds 130,000 or so clones, over 80% seen once. The sample was peripheral blood. The receptors here all came from a man aged 55-75 years with active or convalescent COVID-19. Each CDR3 is given with its conserved first and last residue. D genes are given only for firm matches. Part of the rows lack a size; the others show once, few, many or a class for expanded clones.

d_call	v_call	clone_size	j_call	cdr3_nt	cdr3_aa
-	TRBV25-1	-	TRBJ2-5	TGTGCCAGCAGTGAAATTCGTACACATCCATCCCAAGAGACCCAGTACTTC	CASSEIRTHPSQETQYF
-	TRBV7-8	-	TRBJ2-7	TGTGCCAGCAGCTTACCTGGGCGGGACGTGGCGACTGAGCAGTACTTC	CASSLPGRDVATEQYF
TRBD1	TRBV28	-	TRBJ1-3	TGTGCCAGCAGCACTCCCTCGGGACAGGGACTCGGAAACACCATATATTTT	CASSTPSGQGLGNTIYF
-	TRBV5-1	-	TRBJ1-3	TGCGCCAGCAGCTTGGCGCAGGGTTCTGGAAACACCATATATTTT	CASSLAQGSGNTIYF
TRBD1	TRBV27	once	TRBJ2-7	TGTGCCAGCAGTTCGCGTCGGACAGGGACCCCTTACGAGCAGTACTTC	CASSSRRTGTPYEQYF
-	TRBV24-1	-	TRBJ2-1	TGTGCCACCAGTGAGCCCCGGGACATCAGCAATGAGCAGTTCTTC	CATSEPRDISNEQFF
-	TRBV6-2/TRBV6-3	-	TRBJ2-7	TGTGCCAGCAGTCCCGGACAGAGCAAACCTCGCCCTGTCTACGAGCAGTACTTC	CASSPGQSKPRPVYEQYF
TRBD2	TRBV2	-	TRBJ2-1	TGTGCCAGCAGAGGGGCCTGGACTAGCGGGAACAATGAGCAGTTCTTC	CASRGAWTSGNNEQFF
TRBD1	TRBV28	-	TRBJ2-7	TGTGCCAGCAGGCCCGGACAGGGAGGCTACGAGCAGTACTTC	CASRPGQGGYEQYF
-	TRBV5-4	-	TRBJ2-1	TGTGCCAGCAGCTTGAAGTTGTCTACCGGGGATGAGCAGTTCTTC	CASSLKLSTGDEQFF
TRBD1	TRBV19	-	TRBJ1-1	TGTGCCAGTAGTATCACCGAAAGGGGGCTCGGAGCTTTCTTT	CASSITERGLGAFF
-	TRBV3-1/TRBV3-2	-	TRBJ2-2	TGTGCCAGCAGCCTGAAGACAGGGAACACCGGGGAGCTGTTTTTT	CASSLKTGNTGELFF
-	TRBV9	-	TRBJ2-7	TGTGCCAGCAGCGTAGTTGGACAGTCAATAGCCTACGAGCAGTACTTC	CASSVVGQSIAYEQYF
TRBD1	TRBV6-1	few	TRBJ1-2	TGTGCCAGCAGTGACGCGGACAGGGGTCTTCATGGCTACACCTTC	CASSDADRGLHGYTF
-	TRBV5-1	once	TRBJ2-1	TGCGCCAGCGGGAAGGCTAGCGTAACCGGTGGGGAGCAGTTCTTC	CASGKASVTGGEQFF
TRBD1	TRBV28	-	TRBJ1-3	TGTGCCAGCAGCCTCGGACAGGGCTCTGGAAACACCATATATTTT	CASSLGQGSGNTIYF
-	TRBV11-2	-	TRBJ1-2	TGTGCCAGCAGCTCGATTCGACAGCTAGGCTATGGCTACACCTTC	CASSSIRQLGYGYTF
TRBD1	TRBV3-1/TRBV3-2	-	TRBJ2-7	TGTGCCAGCAGCCAAGGATGGGACAGCTCCTACGAGCAGTACTTC	CASSQGWDSSYEQYF
-	TRBV6-2/TRBV6-3	-	TRBJ1-1	TGTGCCAGCAGTTACCTCCGGGCACAGGCGGGGGCTGAAGCTTTCTTT	CASSYLRAQAGAEAFF
-	TRBV4-3	-	TRBJ2-2	TGCGCCAGCAGCCAAGCGCGGGCCAACACCGGGGAGCTGTTTTTT	CASSQARANTGELFF
-	TRBV3-1/TRBV3-2	-	TRBJ1-5	TGTGCCAGCAGCCAAGCATTGAGGCAGCCCCAGCATTTT	CASSQALRQPQHF
TRBD1	TRBV9	-	TRBJ2-3	TGTGCCAGCAGCGGTCGGGACAGGAGAACCACAGATACGCAGTATTTT	CASSGRDRRTTDTQYF
-	TRBV24-1	-	TRBJ1-2	TGTGCCACCAGTGAACGGGACTCATATGGCTACACCTTC	CATSERDSYGYTF
TRBD1	TRBV4-1	-	TRBJ1-4	TGCGCCAGCAGCACCAGGACAGGCGCTAATGAAAAACTGTTTTTT	CASSTRTGANEKLFF
TRBD1	TRBV7-9	-	TRBJ1-2	TGTGCCAGCAGCTACGGACAGGGTCACGGCTACACCTTC	CASSYGQGHGYTF
TRBD1	TRBV18	-	TRBJ2-7	TGTGCCAGCTCACAGACCGGGACAGACTCCTACGAGCAGTACTTC	CASSQTGTDSYEQYF
-	TRBV19	-	TRBJ2-6	TGTGCCAGTACCCCGGGTCGGATGGACTCTGGGGCCAACGTCCTGACTTTC	CASTPGRMDSGANVLTF
-	TRBV5-1	-	TRBJ1-4	TGCGCCAGCAGCGTGACGGGATTCGAAAAACTGTTTTTT	CASSVTGFEKLFF
-	TRBV18	-	TRBJ1-1	TGTGCCAGCTCAGAGACCGGGAGCACTGAAGCTTTCTTT	CASSETGSTEAFF
-	TRBV27	once	TRBJ2-3	TGTGCCAGCAGTTTACGGGGACCTGGCGCGGGATGGGTTGCAGATACGCAGTATTTT	CASSLRGPGAGWVADTQYF
-	TRBV2	-	TRBJ1-1	TGTGCCAGCACTAGGCGGGCCCTGAACACTGAAGCTTTCTTT	CASTRRALNTEAFF
-	TRBV2	-	TRBJ1-1	TGTGCCAGCAGGGTAGAATTAAACACTGAAGCTTTCTTT	CASRVELNTEAFF
TRBD1	TRBV6-5	once	TRBJ1-4	TGTGCCAGCAGCCCCGACAGGGCGGCTAATGAAAAACTGTTTTTT	CASSPDRAANEKLFF
-	TRBV18	-	TRBJ2-1	TGTGCCAGCTCACCAACCGGGACAGAGCAGTTCTTC	CASSPTGTEQFF
TRBD2	TRBV7-3	once	TRBJ2-1	TGTGCCAGCAGCTTAGGTCCGGGGGGCTACAATGAGCAGTTCTTC	CASSLGPGGYNEQFF
TRBD2	TRBV27	-	TRBJ2-3	TGTGCCAGCAGTTTACTAGCGGGAGGAAGGGATACGCAGTATTTT	CASSLLAGGRDTQYF
-	TRBV7-9	-	TRBJ1-6	TGTGCCAGCAGCTTAGGACAGGCCGCCCCCCTCCACTTT	CASSLGQAAPLHF
-	TRBV19	-	TRBJ1-3	TGTGCCAGTAGCCCTCCTGGACAGTCCTCTGGAAACACCATATATTTT	CASSPPGQSSGNTIYF
TRBD1	TRBV4-2	-	TRBJ2-7	TGTGCCAGCAGCCAAGTGACAGGGGCCCCCGAGCAGTACTTC	CASSQVTGAPEQYF
-	TRBV24-1	-	TRBJ1-2	TGTGCCACCAGTACAGGCGATTATGGCTACACCTTC	CATSTGDYGYTF
-	TRBV9	-	TRBJ2-3	TGTGCCAGCAGCTTATCGACAGGATTGGATACGCAGTATTTT	CASSLSTGLDTQYF
-	TRBV7-6	-	TRBJ2-1	TGTGCCAGCAGCCCGTCCGGGACTCGACCGGACAATGAGCAGTTCTTC	CASSPSGTRPDNEQFF
-	TRBV28	few	TRBJ2-7	TGTGCCAGCAACCGGGGGATGGATTACGAGCAGTACTTC	CASNRGMDYEQYF
TRBD1	TRBV15	-	TRBJ1-2	TGTGCCACCAGCAGTGACAGGGGAAACTATGGCTACACCTTC	CATSSDRGNYGYTF
TRBD2	TRBV3-1/TRBV3-2	-	TRBJ2-3	TGTGCCAGTCGCGGGGGTTCAGATACGCAGTATTTT	CASRGGSDTQYF
TRBD2	TRBV6-5	-	TRBJ2-1	TGTGCCAGCAGCCCCATCTTACTAGCGTCGGGTGAGCAGTTCTTC	CASSPILLASGEQFF
-	TRBV29-1	-	TRBJ1-3	TGCAGCGTTGAGTCTGGCCGAAGCTCTGGAAACACCATATATTTT	CSVESGRSSGNTIYF